The sequence of this T cell receptor beta chain was determined in a study of spatial heterogeneity in lung cancer. This sample's time point: blood at routine non-recurrence follow-up after resection. V was cut by 2 bases and J by 2 bases, with 15 bases left in between. The CDR3 totals 16 residues. Germline loops: CDR1 MGHDK, CDR2 SYGVNS. Via MiXCR, TCRdb re-called the 5' RACE reads, giving one row per CDR3 protein. The sample contains about 43,000 distinct CDR3 sequences, around 21% of which appear only once. The clonotype comes from a female donor with early-stage non-small cell lung cancer. The chain uses TRBV25-1 and TRBJ2-5; a weak D match, TRBD2 (5 bases). Sequencing used PBMCs, obtained at follow-up. DNA of the CDR3: TGTGCCAGCAGTGAAGTTTACCAGACGGGACAAGAGACCCAGTACTTC. It yields the protein CASSEVYQTGQETQYF. The full variable domain, in which reference TRBV25-1 and TRBJ2-5 provide the parts outside the CDR3, is EADIYQTPRYLVIGTGKKITLECSQTMGHDKMYWYQQDPGMELHLIHYSYGVNSTEKGDLSSESTVSRIRTEHFPLTLESARPSHTSQYLCASSEVYQTGQETQYFGPGTRLLVL.